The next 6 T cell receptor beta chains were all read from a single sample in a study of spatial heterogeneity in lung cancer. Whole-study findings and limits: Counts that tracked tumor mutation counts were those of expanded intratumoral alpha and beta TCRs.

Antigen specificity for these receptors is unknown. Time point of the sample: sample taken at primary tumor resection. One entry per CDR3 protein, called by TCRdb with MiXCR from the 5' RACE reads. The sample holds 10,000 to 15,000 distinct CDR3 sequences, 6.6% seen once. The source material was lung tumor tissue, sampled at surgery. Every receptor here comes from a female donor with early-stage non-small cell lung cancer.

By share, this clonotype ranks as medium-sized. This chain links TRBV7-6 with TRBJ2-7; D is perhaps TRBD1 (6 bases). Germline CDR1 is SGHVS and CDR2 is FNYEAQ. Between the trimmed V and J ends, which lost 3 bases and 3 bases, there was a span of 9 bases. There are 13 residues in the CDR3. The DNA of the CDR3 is TGTGCCAGCAGCTTCGGGACATTCTACGAGCAGTACTTC. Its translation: CASSFGTFYEQYF.

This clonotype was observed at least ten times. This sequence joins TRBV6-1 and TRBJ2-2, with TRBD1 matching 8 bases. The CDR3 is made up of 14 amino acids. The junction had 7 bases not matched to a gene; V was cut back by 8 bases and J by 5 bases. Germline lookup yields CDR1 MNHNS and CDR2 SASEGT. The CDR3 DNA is TGTGCCAGCTACGACAGGGGAGAGACCGGGGAGCTGTTTTTT. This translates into CASYDRGETGELFF.

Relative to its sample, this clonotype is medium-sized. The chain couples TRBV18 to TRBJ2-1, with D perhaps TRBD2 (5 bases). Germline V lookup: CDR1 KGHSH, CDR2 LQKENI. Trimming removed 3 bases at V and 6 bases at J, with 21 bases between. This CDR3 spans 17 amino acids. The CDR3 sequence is CASSPAVSSLTGNEQFF. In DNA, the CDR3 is TGTGCCAGCTCACCCGCCGTTTCTAGCCTGACTGGCAATGAGCAGTTCTTC.

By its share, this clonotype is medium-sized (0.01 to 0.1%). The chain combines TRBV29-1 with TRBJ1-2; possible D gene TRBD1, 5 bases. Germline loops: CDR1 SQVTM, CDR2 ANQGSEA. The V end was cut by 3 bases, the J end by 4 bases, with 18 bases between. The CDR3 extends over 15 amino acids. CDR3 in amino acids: CSVDTWDDLAYGYTF. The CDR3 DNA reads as TGCAGCGTTGATACCTGGGACGACTTAGCCTATGGCTACACCTTC.

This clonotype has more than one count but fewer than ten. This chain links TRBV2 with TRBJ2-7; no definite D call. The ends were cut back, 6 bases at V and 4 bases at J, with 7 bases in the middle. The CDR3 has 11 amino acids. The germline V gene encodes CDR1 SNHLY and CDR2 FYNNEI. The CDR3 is CASRLEYEQYF. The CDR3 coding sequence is TGTGCCAGCAGATTGGAGTACGAGCAGTACTTC.

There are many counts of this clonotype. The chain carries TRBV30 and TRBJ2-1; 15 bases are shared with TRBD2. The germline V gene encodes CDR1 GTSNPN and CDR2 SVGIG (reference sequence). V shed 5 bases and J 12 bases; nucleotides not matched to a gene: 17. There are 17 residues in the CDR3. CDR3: CAWAGLAGGWPPQGQFF. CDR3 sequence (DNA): TGTGCCTGGGCGGGACTAGCGGGAGGATGGCCCCCTCAAGGGCAGTTCTTC.